This passage covers 20 T cell receptor beta chains from one sample sequenced in a study of T cells in women clearing cervical HPV infection. Method: immunoSEQ multiplex PCR; TCRdb's copy keeps in-frame clones and lacks some. This table holds about 48,000 clones. Specimen: blood buffy coat. All receptors come from a woman aged 18-70 years with a cervical HPV16 infection that either progressed to CIN3+ or cleared (not recorded which).

Remarks on this clone: The read ends 3 residues before the CDR3 terminus; that terminus is restored from the germline J gene. The J gene is TRBJ1-6, the V gene TRBV5-1; 9 bases map to TRBD1. The CDR3 covers 14 residues. The J segment lost 8 bases and the V segment lost 4 bases, leaving 4 bases of the junction unmatched. Per the germline V gene, CDR1 is SGHRS and CDR2 is YFSETQ. The CDR3 loop reads CASSLDRGHSPLHF. The sequenced CDR3 bases are TGCGCCAGCAGCCTGGACAGGGGACATTCACCC.

In regard to this clone: The sequenced fragment ends 3 residues before the CDR3 boundary, so the rest is inferred from the germline J gene. The chain combines TRBV7-8 with TRBJ1-1; 7 nucleotides match TRBD1. The germline CDR1 and CDR2 sequences are SGHVS and FQNEAQ. J lost 6 bases, V lost 3 bases, and 10 bases had no gene match. CDR3 length equals 15 residues. CDR3 in amino acids: CASSLREGAAPEAFF. The sequenced part of the CDR3 DNA is TGTGCCAGCAGCTTGCGGGAGGGGGCCGCACCTGAA. The whole variable domain, remainder taken from reference TRBV7-8 and TRBJ1-1, is GAGVSQSPRYKVAKRGQDVALRCDPISGHVSLFWYQQALGQGPEFLTYFQNEAQLDKSGLPSDRFFAERPEGSVSTLKIQRTQQEDSAVYLCASSLREGAAPEAFFGQGTRLTVV.

Concerning this clone: The read is 3 residues too short to cover the CDR3 end, so that end is filled in from the germline J gene. The chain combines TRBV7-8 with TRBJ1-5, with a possible D match to TRBD1 (5 bases). The CDR3 is made up of 16 amino acids. Per the germline V gene, CDR1 is SGHVS and CDR2 is FQNEAQ. Trimming left V 5 bases short and J 1 base short, with 15 bases between. The CDR3 protein is CASSLGRRYSNQPQHF. CDR3 DNA, as far as it was read: TGTGCCAGCAGCCTGGGGCGGCGGTACAGCAATCAGCCC.

For this clone: The CDR3 end is not reached by the read, which stops 3 residues before it; the germline J gene fills it in. The rearrangement links TRBV7-9 to TRBJ1-4, with D unresolved. CDR1 and CDR2 (germline): SEHNR, FQNEAQ (reference sequence). This CDR3 comprises 11 residues. Trimming stripped 5 bases from V and 4 bases from J, with 2 bases between. CDR3 DNA, as far as it was read: TGTGCCAGCAGCCTTAATGAAAAA. Its protein product is CASSLNEK. The full CDR3 reads CASSLNEKLFF.

Regarding this clone: The missing CDR3 end, 3 residues past where the read stops, is filled in from the germline J gene. The rearrangement uses TRBV2 and TRBJ2-1, with D tentatively TRBD1 or TRBD2 (7 bases each). V lost 9 bases, J lost 4 bases, and 16 bases lay in between. The CDR3 contains 14 residues. Per germline, CDR1 SNHLY and CDR2 FYNNEI. The CDR3: CASGGGGQYNEQFF. The part of the CDR3 DNA that was read is TGTGCCAGTGGGGGAGGGGGCCAGTACAATGAG.

A note on this clone: The observed sequence ends 3 residues before the CDR3 terminus, with the missing tail filled in from the germline J gene. The gene calls are TRBV6-1 and TRBJ2-7; 7 nucleotides agree with TRBD2. The CDR3 has 15 residues. CDR1 MNHNS and CDR2 SASEGT come from the germline V gene. Germline trimming cut 4 bases from V and 0 bases from J; bases unmatched to any gene: 6. The CDR3: CASSASGLSSYEQYF. CDR3 DNA (partial): TGTGCCAGCAGTGCTAGCGGATTGAGCTCCTACGAG.

The part of the CDR3 DNA that was read is TGTGCCAGCAGCCCACAGTTAAATGAAAAA. Its translation is CASSPQLNEK. The full CDR3 protein reads CASSPQLNEKLFF. The chain recombines TRBV7-7 with TRBJ1-4, with unresolved D. The CDR3 end lies 3 residues beyond the end of the read and is filled in from the germline J gene. Trimming left V 5 bases short and J 5 bases short, with 9 bases between. The CDR3 extends over 13 amino acids. Germline loops: CDR1 SSHAT, CDR2 FNYEAQ (reference sequence).

Comments on this clone: The read ends 3 residues early relative to the CDR3; the germline J gene fills the gap. This chain uses TRBV11-2 with TRBJ2-7, with D perhaps TRBD1 or TRBD2 (5 bases each). CDR1 and CDR2 from the germline V gene are SGHAT and FQNNGV. V dropped 1 base and J dropped 3 bases, with 7 bases sitting between them. The CDR3 extends over 13 amino acids. The CDR3 bases that were read are TGTGCCAGCAGCTTAGCAGGGAGCTACGAG. It yields the protein CASSLAGSYE. Given in full, the CDR3 is CASSLAGSYEQYF.

Comment on this clone: The read falls 3 residues short of the CDR3 end, and the missing part is taken from the germline J gene. This chain uses TRBV20-1 with TRBJ2-5, with 8 bases aligning to TRBD2. The J segment lost 4 bases and the V segment lost 6 bases, leaving 7 bases of the junction unmatched. Germline V gene lookup returns CDR1 DFQATT and CDR2 SNEGSKA (reference sequence). The CDR3 consists of 13 residues. The CDR3: CSAPGSGGETQYF. The CDR3 bases that were read are TGCAGTGCGCCAGGGAGCGGGGGAGAGACC.

Details on this clone: With the read ending 3 residues before the CDR3 end, the germline J gene is used to fill in that end. The rearrangement links TRBV5-3 to TRBJ2-3, with TRBD2 matching over 13 bases. TRBV5-3 is known as an ORF, though its function is uncertain. V dropped 3 bases and J dropped 1; count of bases not matched to a gene: 2. The CDR3 contains 16 residues. This CDR3 is CARSWTSGGRTDTQYF. CDR3 DNA (partial): TGTGCCAGAAGCTGGACTAGCGGGGGACGCACAGATACG.

Of note for this clone: The read halts 3 residues ahead of the CDR3 end, with the missing end drawn from the germline J gene. This chain connects TRBV19 to TRBJ1-4; possibly TRBD1 for D (5 bases). Trimming removed 7 bases at V and 8 bases at J, with 23 bases between. This CDR3 has 16 amino acids. Germline V gene lookup returns CDR1 LNHDA and CDR2 SQIVND (reference sequence). The CDR3 here is CASTIMGPRGAEKLFF. Incomplete CDR3 DNA: TGTGCCAGTACCATTATGGGGCCTCGAGGGGCCGAAAAA. Combining the CDR3 with reference TRBV19 and TRBJ1-4 gives the whole variable domain DGGITQSPKYLFRKEGQNVTLSCEQNLNHDAMYWYRQDPGQGLRLIYYSQIVNDFQKGDIAEGYSVSREKKESFPLTVTSAQKNPTAFYLCASTIMGPRGAEKLFFGSGTQLSVL.

Worth noting for this clone: The sequenced fragment ends 3 residues before the CDR3 boundary, so the rest is inferred from the germline J gene. The J gene is TRBJ1-3, the V gene TRBV29-1; TRBD1 might be the D (6 bases). CDR1 is SQVTM and CDR2 is ANQGSEA in the germline V gene. Trimming stripped 1 base from V and 4 bases from J, with 23 bases between. The CDR3 is made up of 18 amino acids. The CDR3 region is CSVEVGIKPRGSGNTIYF. CDR3 DNA (partial): TGCAGCGTTGAAGTGGGAATAAAGCCCAGGGGCTCGGGAAACACC.

As concerns this clone: The sequence runs out 3 residues before the end of the CDR3; the remainder is reconstructed from the germline J gene. The rearrangement uses TRBV19 and TRBJ1-5; 11 bases fit TRBD1. The germline gives CDR1 LNHDA, CDR2 SQIVND (reference sequence). The length of the CDR3 is 17 residues. V lost 8 bases to trimming and J lost 0 bases; unmatched junction nucleotides: 9. Incomplete CDR3 DNA: TGTGCCAGTCTTTCGGGACAGGGGGTTTATAGCAATCAGCCC. Protein: CASLSGQGVYSNQP. The whole CDR3 is CASLSGQGVYSNQPQHF.

CDR3 bases read: TGTGCCAGTAGTATATCAGGAGCCAAAAACATT. As protein: CASSISGAKNI. Given in full, the CDR3 is CASSISGAKNIQYF. This chain uses TRBV19 with TRBJ2-4; no firm D call. The CDR3 is cut off 3 residues early in the read; its end comes from the germline J gene. CDR1 and CDR2 (germline): LNHDA, SQIVND (reference sequence). V was clipped by 2 bases and J by 0 bases, with 5 bases between them. This CDR3 contains 14 residues.

Concerning this clone itself: The CDR3 end lies 3 residues beyond the end of the read and is filled in from the germline J gene. This chain joins TRBV19 and TRBJ1-1; 7 nucleotides align to TRBD1. Trimming removed 6 bases from V and 6 bases from J; junction bases left unmatched: 4. The CDR3 is made up of 12 amino acids. The germline CDR1 and CDR2 sequences are LNHDA and SQIVND (reference sequence). The part of the CDR3 DNA that was read is TGTGCCAGTAGACACAGGGGAGCTGAA. Translating gives CASRHRGAE. The whole CDR3 sequence reads CASRHRGAEAFF.

Comments on this clone: From the germline J gene comes the end of the CDR3, since the read stops 3 residues before it. This chain connects TRBV30 to TRBJ1-5, with D possibly matching TRBD1 (6 bases). Per the germline V gene, CDR1 is GTSNPN and CDR2 is SVGIG (reference sequence). The CDR3 spans 16 residues. With 0 bases removed from V and 2 bases from J, the gap between germline ends came to 14 bases. The sequenced CDR3 bases are TGTGCCTGGAGTGTACGGGGTAACAGGGGCAATCAGCCC. Its translation is CAWSVRGNRGNQP. In full, the CDR3 reads CAWSVRGNRGNQPQHF.

As concerns this clone: The read falls 3 residues short of the CDR3 end, and the missing part is taken from the germline J gene. The chain uses TRBV20-1 and TRBJ1-1; weak D call: TRBD1 (5 bases). The CDR3 extends over 14 amino acids. Germline loops: CDR1 DFQATT, CDR2 SNEGSKA (reference sequence). V was shortened by 3 bases and J by 7 bases, with 18 bases between the two germline ends. The CDR3 loop is CSARALRTGGEAFF. The CDR3 bases that were read are TGCAGTGCTAGGGCACTTAGGACGGGGGGTGAA.

Concerning this clone: The read falls 3 residues short of the CDR3 end, and the missing part is taken from the germline J gene. This sequence joins TRBV7-2 and TRBJ1-4; TRBD1 matches at 10 bases. Losses at the gene ends were 4 bases for V and 8 bases for J; bases not matched to a gene: 7. The length of the CDR3 is 15 residues. CDR1 and CDR2 from the germline V gene are SGHTA and FQGNSA. Here the CDR3 reads CASSSDRGLREKLFF. Incomplete CDR3 DNA: TGTGCCAGCAGCTCCGACAGGGGGCTCCGGGAAAAA. The full variable domain, rest sourced from reference TRBV7-2 and TRBJ1-4, is GAGVSQSPSNKVTEKGKDVELRCDPISGHTALYWYRQSLGQGLEFLIYFQGNSAPDKSGLPSDRFSAERTGGSVSTLTIQRTQQEDSAVYLCASSSDRGLREKLFFGSGTQLSVL.

Remarks on this clone: With the read ending 3 residues before the CDR3 end, the germline J gene is used to fill in that end. J is TRBJ2-1 and V is TRBV2; 7 positions agree with TRBD2. This CDR3 spans 14 amino acids. V lost 7 bases and J lost 6; bases outside the gene matches: 9. Germline CDR1 is SNHLY and CDR2 is FYNNEI. The CDR3 protein is CASIISGTINEQFF. The DNA read from the CDR3 is TGTGCCAGCATCATTTCCGGGACTATCAATGAG.

Comment on this clone: The CDR3 is cut off 3 residues early in the read; its end comes from the germline J gene. The chain has TRBV11-2 and TRBJ2-1; D call uncertain. There are 12 residues in the CDR3. Deletions cut 5 bases from V and 7 bases from J, with 9 bases between. Germline V gene lookup returns CDR1 SGHAT and CDR2 FQNNGV. The covered CDR3 bases are TGTGCCAGCAGCCCCAGCAGGAATGAG. Translating it yields CASSPSRNE. The whole CDR3 is CASSPSRNEQFF.